Listed below are T cell receptor beta chains from one sample, sequenced in a study of early T cells in non-severe SARS-CoV-2 infection. TCRdb used MiXCR to reprocess the 5' RACE reads, holding one entry per CDR3 protein. The table shows about 20,000 distinct CDR3 sequences, with about 4.3% occurring only once. Sequencing was done on a sample of whole blood. These TCRs come from an adult who was a healthcare worker with PCR-confirmed SARS-CoV-2 infection or an uninfected control (not recorded which). The CDR3 runs from the conserved cysteine through the conserved F or W. The order of the fields is V gene, J gene, clone size, D gene, CDR3 protein, CDR3 DNA. A D gene is named only where the DNA matches it firmly. Clone sizes are given selectively: once, few, many, or a class where the clone is expanded.

V: TRBV7-9; J: TRBJ2-1; size: many; D: TRBD2; CDR3: CASSLLAAYLHEQFF; DNA: TGTGCCAGCAGCTTGCTAGCGGCATATCTGCATGAGCAGTTCTTC
V: TRBV19; J: TRBJ2-7; size: medium-sized; D: TRBD2; CDR3: CASSILAGAEYEQYF; DNA: TGTGCCAGTAGTATACTAGCGGGCGCCGAGTACGAGCAGTACTTC
V: TRBV14; J: TRBJ1-5; size: many; D: NA; CDR3: CASSQTGNNQPQHF; DNA: TGTGCCAGCAGCCAAACAGGCAACAATCAGCCCCAGCATTTT
V: TRBV20-1; J: TRBJ2-3; size: many; D: NA; CDR3: CSARDPGNADTQYF; DNA: TGCAGTGCTAGAGATCCGGGGAACGCAGATACGCAGTATTTT
V: TRBV6-5; J: TRBJ2-3; size: many; D: NA; CDR3: CASSTGRSTDTQYF; DNA: TGTGCCAGCAGTACTGGGCGGAGCACAGATACGCAGTATTTT
V: TRBV6-5; J: TRBJ2-1; size: few; D: NA; CDR3: CASSYSTISWENEQFF; DNA: TGTGCCAGCAGTTACTCGACTATTAGCTGGGAGAATGAGCAGTTCTTC
V: TRBV20-1; J: TRBJ2-2; size: NA; D: TRBD2; CDR3: CSAGTSGRINTGELFF; DNA: TGCAGTGCCGGGACTAGCGGGAGAATTAACACCGGGGAGCTGTTTTTT
V: TRBV6-6; J: TRBJ1-1; size: medium-sized; D: TRBD1; CDR3: CASRHGQADTEAFF; DNA: TGTGCCAGCAGACACGGACAGGCGGACACTGAAGCTTTCTTT
V: TRBV7-9; J: TRBJ1-1; size: NA; D: NA; CDR3: CASSLARNTEAFF; DNA: TGTGCCAGCAGCTTAGCCAGGAACACTGAAGCTTTCTTT
V: TRBV7-6; J: TRBJ1-5; size: medium-sized; D: TRBD1; CDR3: CASSRQGGTNQPQHF; DNA: TGTGCCAGCAGCCGACAGGGGGGGACCAATCAGCCCCAGCATTTT
V: TRBV18; J: TRBJ1-2; size: many; D: TRBD1; CDR3: CASSPAGTGGHYGYTF; DNA: TGTGCCAGCTCACCAGCCGGGACAGGGGGCCACTATGGCTACACCTTC
V: TRBV29-1; J: TRBJ2-1; size: medium-sized; D: NA; CDR3: CSVGYVEYGEQFF; DNA: TGCAGCGTTGGATATGTGGAGTACGGTGAGCAGTTCTTC
V: TRBV6-2/TRBV6-3; J: TRBJ1-2; size: many; D: NA; CDR3: CASGTGENYGYTF; DNA: TGTGCCAGCGGTACGGGGGAGAACTATGGCTACACCTTC
V: TRBV6-2/TRBV6-3; J: TRBJ2-5; size: NA; D: NA; CDR3: CASRLQGSETQYF; DNA: TGTGCCAGCAGGCTTCAGGGGTCGGAGACCCAGTACTTC
V: TRBV7-6; J: TRBJ1-3; size: NA; D: NA; CDR3: CASGKTRENTIYF; DNA: TGTGCCAGCGGCAAGACAAGGGAAAACACCATATATTTT
V: TRBV5-1; J: TRBJ1-5; size: many; D: NA; CDR3: CASSPDTLDQPQHF; DNA: TGCGCCAGCAGCCCGGATACCCTAGATCAGCCCCAGCATTTT
V: TRBV20-1; J: TRBJ2-5; size: few; D: NA; CDR3: CSAQPDSSQETQYF; DNA: TGCAGTGCTCAACCGGACAGTAGCCAAGAGACCCAGTACTTC
V: TRBV29-1; J: TRBJ2-7; size: few; D: TRBD2; CDR3: CSVALGTSYEQYF; DNA: TGCAGCGTTGCCCTGGGGACTAGCTACGAGCAGTACTTC
V: TRBV6-2/TRBV6-3; J: TRBJ1-1; size: many; D: TRBD1; CDR3: CASSAPGQGYTEAFF; DNA: TGTGCCAGCAGTGCCCCGGGACAGGGCTACACTGAAGCTTTCTTT
V: TRBV14; J: TRBJ2-3; size: NA; D: TRBD2; CDR3: CASSLIAGGTTDTQYF; DNA: TGTGCCAGCAGCTTAATAGCGGGGGGAACCACAGATACGCAGTATTTT
V: TRBV5-1; J: TRBJ2-1; size: many; D: TRBD2; CDR3: CASSWRGDHNEQFF; DNA: TGCGCCAGCAGCTGGCGGGGGGACCACAATGAGCAGTTCTTC
V: TRBV29-1; J: TRBJ2-7; size: many; D: TRBD1; CDR3: CSVEGTGVNWGEQYF; DNA: TGCAGCGTTGAAGGGACAGGGGTAAATTGGGGCGAGCAGTACTTC
V: TRBV28; J: TRBJ2-7; size: few; D: NA; CDR3: CASRPTGREQYF; DNA: TGTGCCAGCAGACCGACAGGGAGGGAGCAGTACTTC
V: TRBV2; J: TRBJ1-4; size: NA; D: NA; CDR3: CASIKEGTNEKLFF; DNA: TGTGCCAGCATCAAGGAGGGGACTAATGAAAAACTGTTTTTT
V: TRBV12-3/TRBV12-4; J: TRBJ2-1; size: many; D: TRBD2; CDR3: CASSLSSGGYNEQFF; DNA: TGTGCCAGCAGTTTATCTAGCGGGGGGTACAATGAGCAGTTCTTC
V: TRBV9; J: TRBJ2-2; size: few; D: TRBD2; CDR3: CASSPSGLAGGANTGELFF; DNA: TGTGCCAGCAGCCCCTCCGGACTAGCGGGAGGGGCAAACACCGGGGAGCTGTTTTTT
V: TRBV11-2; J: TRBJ2-7; size: many; D: TRBD2; CDR3: CASSLEGLANPSYEQYF; DNA: TGTGCCAGCAGCTTAGAGGGACTAGCGAACCCCTCCTACGAGCAGTACTTC
V: TRBV14; J: TRBJ2-5; size: many; D: NA; CDR3: CASSQEKDRFYF; DNA: TGTGCCAGCAGCCAAGAAAAGGATCGTTTCTACTTC
V: TRBV29-1; J: TRBJ2-1; size: once; D: NA; CDR3: CSVAPGEIHNEQFF; DNA: TGCAGCGTTGCCCCAGGGGAGATACACAATGAGCAGTTCTTC